This is a list of T cell receptor beta chains from one sample in a study of blood T cell repertoires in COVID-19. Libraries were prepared by immunoSEQ multiplex PCR; TCRdb keeps only in-frame clonotypes and omits some of them. The sample consists of more than 45,000 clones, approximately 84% of them appearing once. The sequencing sample was made of peripheral blood. The receptors here all came from a man at least 80 years old with COVID-19, enrolled during active disease. CDR3s include the opening cysteine and the closing phenylalanine or tryptophan. Fields, in order: J gene, V gene, CDR3 protein.

>TRBJ1-2|TRBV4-3
CASSQELEAGGYTF
>TRBJ1-2|TRBV21-1
CASSKPLGPGVVPCYGYTF
>TRBJ1-4|TRBV7-2
CASSKRPPGEEKLFF
>TRBJ1-2|TRBV5-4
CASSLQGSNYGYTF
>TRBJ2-1|TRBV5-1
CASSLGGLAFNEQFF
>TRBJ1-1|TRBV3-1/TRBV3-2
CASSQDAGPGVF
>TRBJ1-5|TRBV7-2
CASSLEGAQHF
>TRBJ2-2|TRBV24-1
CATSDLGTGGRTGELFF
>TRBJ1-2|TRBV5-4
CASSTDRVRYGYTF
>TRBJ1-2|TRBV6-5
CASSREGAANYGYTF
>TRBJ1-3|TRBV30
CAGEQGPGNTIYF
>TRBJ1-6|TRBV3-1/TRBV3-2
CASSQSQTGDLHF
>TRBJ2-1|TRBV7-3
CASSLSDRGGQFF
>TRBJ1-2|TRBV15
CATSRGRGRINRGSHGYTF
>TRBJ1-4|TRBV7-2
CASSPGQGNEKLFF
>TRBJ2-1|TRBV29-1
CSVEKDRGGNSEQFF
>TRBJ1-2|TRBV25-1
CASSLPGQGNRYTF
>TRBJ2-3|TRBV10-1
CASSDKAATDTQYF
>TRBJ2-3|TRBV7-2
CASSPSGRGDTQYF